Listed here are 27 T cell receptor beta chains from one sample, sequenced in a study of siplizumab effects on memory and regulatory T cells. Generated by immunoSEQ multiplex PCR, the TCRdb table keeps only in-frame clones and is missing some. The sample has fewer than 100,000 clones, 85% to 95% seen once; the top ten hold roughly 0.3%. Sequenced input: non-Treg CD4+ T cells sorted from blood. The receptors stem from a human donor in good health.

This chain connects TRBV6-1 to TRBJ2-5, with D perhaps being TRBD1 or TRBD2 (5 bases each). CDR3 size: 13 residues. Germline-derived CDR1 and CDR2 are MNHNS and SASEGT. V shed 1 base and J shed 4 bases, with 7 bases lying between them. The DNA of the CDR3 is TGTGCCAGCAGTGAAGTGGGGGTAGAGACCCAGTACTTC. Protein sequence: CASSEVGVETQYF.

V gene TRBV6-4 combines with J gene TRBJ2-7, with TRBD1 identical over 10 bases. CDR3 length: 17 residues. Germline V gene sequence: CDR1 MRHNA, CDR2 SNTAGT. The J segment lost 2 bases and the V segment lost 5 bases, leaving 12 bases of the junction unmatched. The CDR3 coding sequence is TGTGCCAGCAGTACACCGGGAGGACAGGGGGAAACCTACGAGCAGTACTTC. Residues: CASSTPGGQGETYEQYF.

With regard to this clone: Other DNA sequences in this sample translate to the same CDR3. The chain employs TRBV19 and TRBJ2-6, with unresolved D. V shed 5 bases and J shed 1 base, with 6 bases lying between them. This CDR3 region has 14 residues. In germline, CDR1 is LNHDA, CDR2 SQIVND (reference sequence). The CDR3 DNA reads TGTGCCAGTAGTCCCGGTTCTGGGGCCAACGTCCTGACTTTC. Its protein product is CASSPGSGANVLTF.

This clone came up once. This chain uses TRBV7-9 with TRBJ1-5, with TRBD1 identical over 8 bases. V was clipped by 5 bases and J by 2 bases; unmatched bases: 8. The CDR3 length is 16 residues. Per the germline V gene, CDR1 is SEHNR and CDR2 is FQNEAQ (reference sequence). The CDR3 loop reads CASSPGTGTGNQPQHF. CDR3 in DNA: TGTGCCAGCAGCCCTGGGACAGGAACGGGCAATCAGCCCCAGCATTTT. Using reference TRBV7-9 and TRBJ1-5 for the parts outside the CDR3, the full variable domain is DTGVSQNPRHKITKRGQNVTFRCDPISEHNRLYWYRQTLGQGPEFLTYFQNEAQLEKSRLLSDRFSAERPKGSFSTLEIQRTEQGDSAMYLCASSPGTGTGNQPQHFGDGTRLSIL.

The V gene is TRBV7-2, the J gene TRBJ2-2; 8 nucleotides match TRBD1. Trimming took 5 bases from V and 4 from J; bases not matched to a gene: 12. There are 17 residues in the CDR3. Germline V lookup: CDR1 SGHTA, CDR2 FQGNSA. The CDR3 region has the DNA TGTGCCAGCAGCCCCTCGCGGGACAGGATGATCACCGGGGAGCTGTTTTTT. This sequence encodes CASSPSRDRMITGELFF.

The chain's CDR3 is CASSVGRGRSYGYTF. CDR3 DNA sequence: TGTGCCAGTAGTGTCGGCAGGGGAAGAAGCTATGGCTACACCTTC. The chain recombines TRBV19 with TRBJ1-2; D is perhaps TRBD1 (6 bases). Germline values: CDR1 LNHDA, CDR2 SQIVND (reference sequence). V lost 5 bases and J 4 bases, leaving 17 bases between the germline ends. This CDR3 contains 15 residues.

CDR3 protein: CASSPAVAGGPDTQYF. Here the CDR3 DNA reads TGTGCCAGCAGCCCAGCGGTGGCGGGGGGGCCCGATACGCAGTATTTT. The chain uses TRBV7-9 and TRBJ2-3; 9 bases are a match to TRBD2. The ends lost 5 bases at V and 6 bases at J; junction bases unmatched: 12. This CDR3 contains 16 residues. Germline values: CDR1 SEHNR, CDR2 FQNEAQ (reference sequence).

The chain employs TRBV6-5 and TRBJ2-1, with TRBD2 matching over 10 bases. The trim removed 5 bases at V and 4 bases at J, leaving 5 bases unmatched. This CDR3 has 15 residues. The germline CDR1 and CDR2 sequences are MNHEY and SVGAGI. In nucleotides, the CDR3 is TGTGCCAGCAGTAGAGAGCGGGAGGGGTACAATGAGCAGTTCTTC. This translates into CASSREREGYNEQFF.

The rearrangement joins TRBV5-1 to TRBJ2-3; tentatively, D is TRBD1 or TRBD2 (5 bases each). The germline CDR1 and CDR2 sequences are SGHRS and YFSETQ. V was shortened by 2 bases and J by 11 bases, with 18 bases between the two germline ends. This CDR3 contains 14 residues. The CDR3: CASSLPGAGAGQYF. DNA of the CDR3: TGCGCCAGCAGCTTACCCGGGGCCGGGGCGGGGCAGTATTTT.

The chain combines TRBV30 with TRBJ1-3; the D gene is possibly TRBD1 (5 bases). This CDR3 contains 15 residues. Germline assignment: CDR1 GTSNPN and CDR2 SVGIG (reference sequence). V lost 5 bases to trimming and J lost 0 bases, with 14 bases between them. The CDR3 nucleotides are TGTGCCTGGGCGGGGGACCGTTTCTCTGGAAACACCATATATTTT. Protein product: CAWAGDRFSGNTIYF.

The chain joins TRBV19 to TRBJ2-1, with TRBD1 identical over 7 bases. There are 14 residues in the CDR3. From germline, CDR1 is LNHDA and CDR2 SQIVND (reference sequence). Trimming at V came to 3 bases and at J to 12 bases, leaving 11 bases not matched to a gene. DNA for the CDR3: TGTGCCAGTAGTATTCAAATAGGTCGGGACAGGCAGTTCTTC. It translates to CASSIQIGRDRQFF.

CDR3 nucleotide sequence: TGTGCCAGTAGTAACCCGACCCTTCTCCAAGAGACCCAGTACTTC. This encodes CASSNPTLLQETQYF. The chain recombines TRBV19 with TRBJ2-5; the D is unclear. This CDR3 is built from 15 residues. Germline V gives CDR1 LNHDA, CDR2 SQIVND (reference sequence). Trimming cost V 4 bases and J 1 base, with 13 bases left between them.

This chain joins TRBV11-2 and TRBJ2-2; 9 bases align to TRBD2. The CDR3 is 15 amino acids. V shed 6 bases, J shed 2 bases, and the junction held 4 bases outside the gene matches. CDR1 is SGHAT, CDR2 FQNNGV, per germline. CDR3 sequence reads: CASRVAGANTGELFF. The CDR3 DNA is TGTGCCAGCAGGGTAGCGGGGGCAAACACCGGGGAGCTGTTTTTT. Looking up the rest from reference TRBV11-2 and TRBJ2-2 gives the full variable domain: EAGVAQSPRYKIIEKRQSVAFWCNPISGHATLYWYQQILGQGPKLLIQFQNNGVVDDSQLPKDRFSAERLKGVDSTLKIQPAKLEDSAVYLCASRVAGANTGELFFGEGSRLTVL.

This chain links TRBV2 with TRBJ1-5; 9 bases are shared with TRBD1. Trimming took 7 bases from V and 5 from J; bases not matched to a gene: 21. This CDR3 is 19 amino acids long. Germline V gene data show CDR1 as SNHLY and CDR2 as FYNNEI. The CDR3 sequence is CASTMKLGQGLPRHQPQHF. CDR3 DNA: TGTGCCAGCACCATGAAGTTGGGACAGGGTTTGCCGCGGCATCAGCCCCAGCATTTT.

V and J are TRBV7-8 and TRBJ2-1; the D gene is possibly TRBD2 (6 bases). Germline V gene lookup returns CDR1 SGHVS and CDR2 FQNEAQ. Trimming removed 5 bases from V and 4 bases from J, with 24 bases in between. This CDR3 contains 18 residues. The CDR3 loop is CASSVTRPWGGGYNEQFF. The CDR3 DNA follows: TGTGCCAGCAGCGTTACTCGACCCTGGGGAGGTGGGTACAATGAGCAGTTCTTC.

The chain recombines TRBV5-1 with TRBJ2-3; 14 positions match TRBD2. CDR3 size: 17 residues. J lost 5 bases, V lost 5 bases, and 10 bases had no gene match. Germline V lookup: CDR1 SGHRS, CDR2 YFSETQ. The CDR3: CASRIKSGTSGGDTQYF. The CDR3 DNA sequence: TGCGCCAGCAGAATCAAGTCCGGGACTAGCGGGGGAGATACGCAGTATTTT. Together with reference TRBV5-1 and TRBJ2-3, the CDR3 gives the full variable domain: KAGVTQTPRYLIKTRGQQVTLSCSPISGHRSVSWYQQTPGQGLQFLFEYFSETQRNKGNFPGRFSGRQFSNSRSEMNVSTLELGDSALYLCASRIKSGTSGGDTQYFGPGTRLTVL.

This rearrangement joins TRBV5-4 to TRBJ2-5, with 13 bases fitting TRBD2. CDR1 is SGHNT and CDR2 is YYREEE in the germline V gene (reference sequence). The CDR3 loop spans 16 amino acids. Trimming cost V 3 bases and J 2 bases; bases outside gene matches: 4. This CDR3 reads CASSSRLAGGQETQYF. In DNA, the CDR3 is TGTGCCAGCAGCTCTCGACTAGCGGGGGGACAAGAGACCCAGTACTTC. The complete variable domain, with remaining parts taken from reference TRBV5-4 and TRBJ2-5, reads ETGVTQSPTHLIKTRGQQVTLRCSSQSGHNTVSWYQQALGQGPQFIFQYYREEENGRGNFPPRFSGLQFPNYSSELNVNALELDDSALYLCASSSRLAGGQETQYFGPGTRLLVL.

The chain uses TRBV5-4 and TRBJ2-5, with 7 bases that match TRBD1. The germline CDR1 and CDR2 sequences are SGHNT and YYREEE (reference sequence). The V segment lost 3 bases and the J segment 3 bases; nucleotides outside the gene matches: 2. CDR3 length equals 13 residues. CDR3 sequence (DNA): TGTGCCAGCAGCTGGCAGGGGGAAGAGACCCAGTACTTC. This translates into CASSWQGEETQYF.

CDR3 sequence (DNA): TGCAGCGTAATGACACAGGGGAAAATGAACACCGGGGAGCTGTTTTTT. Its protein is CSVMTQGKMNTGELFF. The V gene is TRBV29-1, the J gene TRBJ2-2, with 7 positions matching TRBD1. V was pared by 6 bases and J by 1 base, with 11 bases of the junction left unmatched. Germline CDR1 reads SQVTM; CDR2 reads ANQGSEA. The CDR3 sequence is 16 residues long.

This clone was observed a handful of times. V is TRBV4-2 and J is TRBJ1-4, with 9 bases fitting TRBD1. Germline CDR1 is LGHNA and CDR2 is YNFKEQ. The CDR3 sequence is 15 residues long. J was trimmed by 9 bases and V by 4 bases; bases with no gene match: 9. CDR3 bases: TGTGCCAGCAGCCCTACCGGGGGACAGGGACAAAAACTGTTTTTT. This sequence encodes CASSPTGGQGQKLFF.

J is TRBJ2-3 and V is TRBV7-3, with TRBD2 identical over 12 bases. After removal of 5 bases from V and 0 bases from J, the junction contained 6 bases not matched to a gene. CDR1 and CDR2 (germline): SGHTA, FQGTGA. The CDR3 is 17 residues long. The CDR3: CASSPRLAGASTDTQYF. CDR3 sequence (DNA): TGTGCCAGCAGCCCCAGACTAGCGGGGGCTAGCACAGATACGCAGTATTTT.

Comments on this clone: The germline gene is not matched at one end of the junction; a read error may be the cause. The V gene is TRBV30, the J gene TRBJ2-1; D gene uncertain. Per germline, CDR1 GTSNPN and CDR2 SVGIG (reference sequence). This CDR3 is built from 13 residues. Here the CDR3 DNA reads TGTGCCTGGGGCCGAGACTCCCACAATGAGCAGTTCTTC. Encoded protein: CAWGRDSHNEQFF.

The V call is TRBV7-2, the J call TRBJ1-3; D ambiguous. The CDR3 totals 10 residues. Germline assignment: CDR1 SGHTA and CDR2 FQGNSA. With 7 bases removed from V and 4 bases from J, the gap between germline ends came to 2 bases. DNA of the CDR3: TGTGCCAGCACCGGAAACACCATATATTTT. Translation: CASTGNTIYF.

This rearrangement joins TRBV19 to TRBJ2-1, with 10 bases identical to TRBD2. The CDR3 extends over 16 amino acids. CDR1 and CDR2 (germline): LNHDA, SQIVND (reference sequence). The J segment lost 10 bases and the V segment lost 3 bases, leaving 12 bases of the junction unmatched. The CDR3 DNA follows: TGTGCCAGTAGTATTCGCCCTAGCGGGAGAATTGGGGAGCAGTTCTTC. Protein: CASSIRPSGRIGEQFF. The full variable domain, its missing parts supplied by reference TRBV19 and TRBJ2-1, is DGGITQSPKYLFRKEGQNVTLSCEQNLNHDAMYWYRQDPGQGLRLIYYSQIVNDFQKGDIAEGYSVSREKKESFPLTVTSAQKNPTAFYLCASSIRPSGRIGEQFFGPGTRLTVL.

The chain joins TRBV9 to TRBJ2-7, with no clear D. Between the trimmed V and J ends, which lost 0 bases and 6 bases, there was a span of 10 bases. In germline, CDR1 is SGDLS, CDR2 YYNGEE. CDR3 size: 13 residues. The CDR3 here is CASSVDISSEQYF. CDR3 nucleotide sequence: TGTGCCAGCAGCGTAGATATAAGTTCCGAGCAGTACTTC.

The chain combines TRBV4-2 with TRBJ1-2, with D perhaps matching TRBD1 (6 bases). The V end lost 0 bases, the J end lost 6 bases, and 20 bases lay between the germline ends. The length of the CDR3 is 17 residues. CDR1 and CDR2 from the germline V gene are LGHNA and YNFKEQ. CDR3 protein: CASSQDLASYGQNGYTF. The DNA of the CDR3 is TGTGCCAGCAGCCAAGATTTAGCCTCGTATGGACAGAATGGCTACACCTTC.

V and J are TRBV23-1 and TRBJ2-7; 7 bases match TRBD2. TRBV23-1 is flagged as an ORF with uncertain function. This CDR3 contains 14 residues. J was trimmed by 6 bases and V by 5 bases; bases with no gene match: 10. Here the CDR3 DNA reads TGCGCCAGCAGTGCTGCCAGGGAGGGGCTCGAGCAGTACTTC. This codes for CASSAAREGLEQYF.